This T cell receptor beta chain was found in a study of blood T cells in healthy people across ages. Study summary: About one barcoded beta molecule per two T cells was the capture yield of template switching. Whole-study findings and limits: Older age coincided with a roughly linear decline in TCR beta diversity per million T cells. Greater diversity and more naive CD4+ cells were seen in long-lived donors than in aged donors.

The use of a sample-barcoded 5' primer and a J-beta primer mix characterized a second PCR of roughly 6 to 11 cycles. MiXCR, run by TCRdb on the 5' RACE reads, gives a single entry per CDR3 protein. This table holds about 1 million distinct CDR3 sequences, approximately 25% found once. Healthy Caucasian individuals from Russia aged about 6 to 95 were enrolled as donors. Germline-derived CDR1 and CDR2 are DFQATT and SNEGSKA (reference sequence). The CDR3 has 15 residues. A note on this clonotype: Its antigen is unknown.

The sample was also reused in another study, on T cells of mothers and their children.

This TCR was sampled from a girl aged 2 to 10 in good health. Sequenced material: blood. The chain has TRBV20-1 and TRBJ2-5; D is perhaps TRBD2 (6 bases). The J call may be faulty, since TRBJ2-7 better matches the DNA end. The CDR3 loop is CSASTRDLASYEQYF. In DNA, the CDR3 is TGCAGTGCTAGCACCCGGGACTTGGCCTCCTACGAGCAGTACTTC.